This is a list of T cell receptor beta chains from one sample in a study of blood T cell repertoires in COVID-19. Produced via immunoSEQ multiplex PCR; TCRdb's table is partial and in-frame only. This table has some 60,000 clones, 65% to 80% appearing once. Sequenced input: peripheral blood. Receptor source: a man aged 25-45 years with COVID-19, enrolled during active disease. Each CDR3 is given without its conserved first and last residue. Fields, in order: CDR3 length, J gene, V gene, clone size, CDR3 protein. A row's size may be missing; if present it is once, few, many or a size class.

11,TRBJ1-1,TRBV7-2,few,ASSFAKNTEAF
10,TRBJ1-1,TRBV6-4,-,ASSDSQGEAF
12,TRBJ2-2,TRBV19,-,ATTIGANTGELF
14,TRBJ2-6,TRBV4-2,once,ASSQEVASGANVLT
13,TRBJ2-7,TRBV4-1,-,ASSPGTSGFNEQY
15,TRBJ1-6,TRBV9,few,ASSVSGDSSYNSPLH
14,TRBJ2-5,TRBV5-7,-,ASSRAGPGAQETQY
15,TRBJ1-2,TRBV7-6,-,ASSPGGAGTVGYGYT
13,TRBJ1-2,TRBV6-5,-,ASTLEGSANYGYT
10,TRBJ1-1,TRBV30,few,AWSPGGLEAF
13,TRBJ1-1,TRBV4-1,-,ASSQPQYMNTEAF
12,TRBJ2-5,TRBV15,once,ATSRGAGLETQY
13,TRBJ1-6,TRBV18,-,ASSPLQGAKSPLH